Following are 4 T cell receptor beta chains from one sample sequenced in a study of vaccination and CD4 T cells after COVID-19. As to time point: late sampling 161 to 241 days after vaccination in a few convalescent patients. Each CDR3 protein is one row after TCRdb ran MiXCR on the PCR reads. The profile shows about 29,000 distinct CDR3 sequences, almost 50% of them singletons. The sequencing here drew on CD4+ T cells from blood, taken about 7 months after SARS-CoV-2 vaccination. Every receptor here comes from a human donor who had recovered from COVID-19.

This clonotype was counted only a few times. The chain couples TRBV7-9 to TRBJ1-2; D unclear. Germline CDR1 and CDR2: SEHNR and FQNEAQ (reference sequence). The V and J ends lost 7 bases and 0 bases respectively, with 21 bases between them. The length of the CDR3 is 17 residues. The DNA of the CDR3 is TGTGCCAGCACCCCCTGGGAGAGTGTAACCACTAACTATGGCTACACCTTC. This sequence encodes CASTPWESVTTNYGYTF.

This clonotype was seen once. CDR3 bases: TGTGCCAGTAGTGGGGGGACTAGCGGAACCCCTAGCACAGATACGCAGTATTTT. It yields the protein CASSGGTSGTPSTDTQYF. This chain joins TRBV19 and TRBJ2-3; 11 bases line up with TRBD2. Germline V gene data show CDR1 as LNHDA and CDR2 as SQIVND (reference sequence). Trimming cost V 5 bases and J 0 bases; bases outside gene matches: 10. The CDR3 has 18 amino acids.

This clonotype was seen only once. CDR3 residues: CASRRGTSGSYEQYF. The CDR3 DNA is TGTGCCAGCAGGCGTGGGACTAGCGGCTCCTACGAGCAGTACTTC. The chain joins TRBV6-1 to TRBJ2-7; 11 bases are a match to TRBD2. CDR3 length: 15 amino acids. Germline assignment: CDR1 MNHNS and CDR2 SASEGT. Trimming took 6 bases from V and 0 from J; bases not matched to a gene: 4.

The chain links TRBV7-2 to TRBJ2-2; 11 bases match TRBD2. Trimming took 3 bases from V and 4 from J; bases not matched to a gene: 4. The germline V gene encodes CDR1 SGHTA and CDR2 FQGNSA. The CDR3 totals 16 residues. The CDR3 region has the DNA TGTGCCAGCAGCTTCCAGGGACTAGCGGCCACCGGGGAGCTGTTTTTT. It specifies CASSFQGLAATGELFF.